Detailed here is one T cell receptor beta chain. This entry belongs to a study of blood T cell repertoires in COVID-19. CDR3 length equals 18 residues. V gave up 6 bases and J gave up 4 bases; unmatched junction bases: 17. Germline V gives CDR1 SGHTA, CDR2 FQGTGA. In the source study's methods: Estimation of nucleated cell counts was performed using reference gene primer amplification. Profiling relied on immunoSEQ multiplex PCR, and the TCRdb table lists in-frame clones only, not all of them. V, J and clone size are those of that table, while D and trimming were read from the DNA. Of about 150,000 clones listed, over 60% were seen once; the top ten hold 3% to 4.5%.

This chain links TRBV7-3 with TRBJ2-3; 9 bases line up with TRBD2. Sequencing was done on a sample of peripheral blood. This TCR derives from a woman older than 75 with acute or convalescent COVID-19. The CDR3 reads CASSSIVAGVGRADTQYF. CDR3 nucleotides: TGTGCCAGCAGTTCGATCGTAGCGGGAGTCGGTCGGGCAGATACGCAGTATTTT.